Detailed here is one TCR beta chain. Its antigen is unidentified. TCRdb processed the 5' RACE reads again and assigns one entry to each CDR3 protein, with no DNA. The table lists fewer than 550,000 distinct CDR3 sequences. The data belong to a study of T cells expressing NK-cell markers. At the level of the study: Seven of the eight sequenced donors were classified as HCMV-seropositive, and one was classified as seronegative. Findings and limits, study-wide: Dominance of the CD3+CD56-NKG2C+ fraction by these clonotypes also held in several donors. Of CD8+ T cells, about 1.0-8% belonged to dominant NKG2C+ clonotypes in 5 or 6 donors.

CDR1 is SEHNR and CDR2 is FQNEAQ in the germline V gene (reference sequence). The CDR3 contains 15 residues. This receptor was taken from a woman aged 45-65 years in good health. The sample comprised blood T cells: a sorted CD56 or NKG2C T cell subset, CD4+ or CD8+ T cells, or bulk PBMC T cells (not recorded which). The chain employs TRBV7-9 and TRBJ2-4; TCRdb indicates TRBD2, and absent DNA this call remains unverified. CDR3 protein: CASSLGAGTKNIQYF.